The present T cell receptor beta chain was sequenced within a study of shared clonotypes between healthy human individuals. About the research overall: CD4 naive cells filled three plates per donor, CD4 memory three, CD8 naive two and CD8 memory one. Overall study results and limits: Between a few donors, naive CD4 clonotypes were shared at a level of approximately 5%.

Remarks on this clone: Its target is not known.

Germline assignment: CDR1 MGHDK and CDR2 SYGVNS. This CDR3 comprises 14 residues. J gave up 9 bases and V 3 bases, and 5 bases lay outside the gene matches. For sorted subsets, roughly 200 ng DNA per replicate equaled 30,000 or so T cell genomes. Method: immunoSEQ multiplex PCR; TCRdb's copy keeps in-frame clones and lacks some. This sample has about 110,000 clones, with around 64% found just once. The source is a woman in her 30s in good health. J is TRBJ1-6 and V is TRBV25-1; 7 bases are shared with TRBD1. Sequenced: memory CD8+ T cells sorted from blood. Subset noted: CD45RO+ cells pooled with CCR7-negative TemRA cells. The CDR3 region is CASSDQGGGSPLHF. CDR3 DNA: TGTGCCAGCAGTGATCAGGGGGGAGGTTCACCCCTCCACTTT.